This T cell receptor (beta chain) was profiled in a study of somatic mutations in cytotoxic T cells in rheumatoid arthritis. Comment on this clone: Its target is not known.

The method was immunoSEQ multiplex PCR; TCRdb's version includes in-frame clones alone and lacks a portion of them. Of about 15,000 clones in the sample, approximately 84% were seen once. Overall study findings and caveats: Age-matched healthy controls and rheumatoid arthritis patients had CD8+ T-cell clonality that did not differ significantly. Healthy controls did not share the age-linked increase in CD8+ clonality seen in rheumatoid arthritis patients.

Germline CDR1 reads MDHEN; CDR2 reads SYDVKM. This CDR3 region has 13 residues. With 2 bases clipped from V and 4 bases from J, the junction kept 0 bases outside the gene matches. This sequence joins TRBV28 and TRBJ1-1, with 8 bases that match TRBD1. Sequencing used CD8+ T cells sorted from blood. The sequence derives from an adult with rheumatoid arthritis. This CDR3 is CASSLGQGTEAFF. In DNA, the CDR3 is TGTGCCAGCAGTTTAGGACAGGGCACTGAAGCTTTCTTT.